This T cell receptor (beta chain) emerged from a study of blood T cell repertoires in COVID-19. The protocol was immunoSEQ multiplex PCR, while the TCRdb copy is restricted to in-frame clones and leaves out a portion. Among approximately 280,000 clones, roughly 80% were seen once, and the ten largest hold approximately 5%. This clone appeared once. This CDR3 is built from 13 residues. Trimming shortened V by 5 bases and J by 8 bases, and 12 bases separated the two germline ends. This clonotype originated in a man aged 35-49 years who had been exposed to COVID-19. Sequenced: PBMCs or T cells enriched from blood (not recorded which). The genes are TRBV23-1 and TRBJ1-4; D may be TRBD1 (6 bases). TRBV23-1 is placed among ORFs of uncertain function. The CDR3 DNA reads TGCGCCAGCAGTGGGGGGGGCTGGGAAAAACTGTTTTTT. This translates into CASSGGGWEKLFF.